This T cell receptor (beta chain) derives from a study of molecular identifiers for immune sequencing clone quantification. This clonotype has at least ten counts. Bulk TCR libraries were made with methods that had been previously described and with listed TCR primers. TCRdb passed the PCR reads through MiXCR, listing each CDR3 protein once. The profile shows about half a million distinct CDR3 sequences, 20% to 25% of them singletons. Sequenced material: naive CD8+ T cells from blood, with Jurkat cell RNA spiked in. Stated subset: FACS-sorted CD8+CD4-CCR7+CD45RA+ naive T cells. This TCR was sampled from a human donor in good health. Some libraries in this study had Jurkat cell RNA spiked in.

In nucleotides, the CDR3 is TGTGCCAGCAGCTTAACAGGGTACACCGGGGAGCTGTTTTTT. Translating gives CASSLTGYTGELFF. This chain joins TRBV7-9 and TRBJ2-2, with D tentatively TRBD1 (6 bases). V gave up 2 bases and J gave up 3 bases, with 7 bases separating them. Germline V CDR1 and CDR2: SEHNR, FQNEAQ (reference sequence). There are 14 residues in the CDR3.